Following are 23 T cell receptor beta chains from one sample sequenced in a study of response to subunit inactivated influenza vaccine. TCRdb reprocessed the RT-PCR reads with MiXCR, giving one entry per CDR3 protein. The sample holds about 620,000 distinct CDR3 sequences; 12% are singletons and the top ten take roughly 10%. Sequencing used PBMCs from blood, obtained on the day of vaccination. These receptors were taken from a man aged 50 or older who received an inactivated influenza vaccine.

CDR3 coding DNA: TGTGCCAGCAGCTTAGACAGTTCCTTCCTCTCTGGAAACACCATATATTTT. It translates to CASSLDSSFLSGNTIYF. The chain is built from TRBV11-2 and TRBJ1-3; D is unclear. This CDR3 comprises 17 residues. Germline CDR1 and CDR2: SGHAT and FQNNGV. V was shortened by 0 bases and J by 0 bases, with 12 bases between the two germline ends.

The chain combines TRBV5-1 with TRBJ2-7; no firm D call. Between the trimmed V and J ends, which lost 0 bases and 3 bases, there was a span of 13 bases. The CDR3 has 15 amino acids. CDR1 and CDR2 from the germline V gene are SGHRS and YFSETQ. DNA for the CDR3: TGCGCCAGCAGCTTGGACGGAACCCTCTTCTACGAGCAGTACTTC. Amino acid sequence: CASSLDGTLFYEQYF.

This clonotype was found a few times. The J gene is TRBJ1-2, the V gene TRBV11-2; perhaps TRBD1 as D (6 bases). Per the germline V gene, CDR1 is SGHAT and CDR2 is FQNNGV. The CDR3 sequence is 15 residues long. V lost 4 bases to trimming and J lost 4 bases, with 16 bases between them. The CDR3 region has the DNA TGTGCCAGCAGCTCGGGCCCCGGAGGGGGCTATGGCTACACCTTC. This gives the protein CASSSGPGGGYGYTF.

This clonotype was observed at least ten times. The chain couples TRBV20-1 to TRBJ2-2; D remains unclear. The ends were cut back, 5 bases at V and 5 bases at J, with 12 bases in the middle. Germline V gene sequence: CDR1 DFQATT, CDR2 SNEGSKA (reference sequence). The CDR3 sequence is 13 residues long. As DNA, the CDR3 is TGCAGTGCTCCAAGGGCAGATACCGGGGAGCTGTTTTTT. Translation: CSAPRADTGELFF.

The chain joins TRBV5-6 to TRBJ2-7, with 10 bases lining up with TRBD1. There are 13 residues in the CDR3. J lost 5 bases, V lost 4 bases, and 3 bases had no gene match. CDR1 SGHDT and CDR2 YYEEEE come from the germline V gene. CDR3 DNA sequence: TGTGCCAGCAGCACCGGGACAGGGGACGAGCAGTACTTC. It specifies CASSTGTGDEQYF.

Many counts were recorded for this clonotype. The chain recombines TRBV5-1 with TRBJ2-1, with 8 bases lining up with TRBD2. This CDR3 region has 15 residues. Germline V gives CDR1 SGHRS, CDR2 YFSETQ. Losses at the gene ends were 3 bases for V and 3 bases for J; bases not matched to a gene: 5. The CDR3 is CASSSGTRGYNEQFF. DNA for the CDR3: TGCGCCAGCAGCTCCGGGACTAGAGGCTACAATGAGCAGTTCTTC.

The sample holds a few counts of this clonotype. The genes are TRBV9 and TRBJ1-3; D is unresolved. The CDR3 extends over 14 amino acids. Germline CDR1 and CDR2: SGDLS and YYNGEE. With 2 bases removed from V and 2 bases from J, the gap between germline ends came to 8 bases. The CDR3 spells CASSVGGTGNTIYF. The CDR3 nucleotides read TGTGCCAGCAGCGTGGGAGGGACTGGAAACACCATATATTTT. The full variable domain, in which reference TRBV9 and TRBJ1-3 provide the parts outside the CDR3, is DSGVTQTPKHLITATGQRVTLRCSPRSGDLSVYWYQQSLDQGLQFLIQYYNGEERAKGNILERFSAQQFPDLHSELNLSSLELGDSALYFCASSVGGTGNTIYFGEGSWLTVV.

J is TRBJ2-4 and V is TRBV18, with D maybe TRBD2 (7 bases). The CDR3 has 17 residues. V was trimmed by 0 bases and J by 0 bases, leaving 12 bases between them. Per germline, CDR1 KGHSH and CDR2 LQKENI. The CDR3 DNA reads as TGTGCCAGCTCACCACCGGGGGGGCTTCTAGCCAAAAACATTCAGTACTTC. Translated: CASSPPGGLLAKNIQYF. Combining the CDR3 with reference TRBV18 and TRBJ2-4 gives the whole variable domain NAGVMQNPRHLVRRRGQEARLRCSPMKGHSHVYWYRQLPEEGLKFMVYLQKENIIDESGMPKERFSAEFPKEGPSILRIQQVVRGDSAAYFCASSPPGGLLAKNIQYFGAGTRLSVL.

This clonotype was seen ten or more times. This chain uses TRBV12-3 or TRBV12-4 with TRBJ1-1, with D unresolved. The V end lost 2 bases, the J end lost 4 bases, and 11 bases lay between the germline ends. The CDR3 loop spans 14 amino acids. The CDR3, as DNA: TGTGCCAGCAGTTTAAGGGCTGTGGGCACTGAAGCTTTCTTT. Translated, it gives CASSLRAVGTEAFF.

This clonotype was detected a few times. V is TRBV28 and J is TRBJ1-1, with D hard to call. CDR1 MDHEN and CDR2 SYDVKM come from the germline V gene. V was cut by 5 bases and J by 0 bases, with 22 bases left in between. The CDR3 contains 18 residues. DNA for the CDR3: TGTGCCAGCAGTGTCTCTCCGGGCATTAGAATGCTGAACACTGAAGCTTTCTTT. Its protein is CASSVSPGIRMLNTEAFF.

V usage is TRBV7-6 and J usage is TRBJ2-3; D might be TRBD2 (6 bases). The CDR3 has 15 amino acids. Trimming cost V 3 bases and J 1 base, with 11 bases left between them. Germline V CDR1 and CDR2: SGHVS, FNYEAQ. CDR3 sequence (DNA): TGTGCCAGCAGCTTCGGGGGATCCCGCACAGATACGCAGTATTTT. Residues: CASSFGGSRTDTQYF.

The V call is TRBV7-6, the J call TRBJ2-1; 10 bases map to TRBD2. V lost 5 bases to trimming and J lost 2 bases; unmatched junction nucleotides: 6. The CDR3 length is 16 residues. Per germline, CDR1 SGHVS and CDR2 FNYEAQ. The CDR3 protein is CASSPVAGGAYNEQFF. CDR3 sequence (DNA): TGTGCCAGCAGCCCCGTAGCGGGGGGAGCCTACAATGAGCAGTTCTTC.

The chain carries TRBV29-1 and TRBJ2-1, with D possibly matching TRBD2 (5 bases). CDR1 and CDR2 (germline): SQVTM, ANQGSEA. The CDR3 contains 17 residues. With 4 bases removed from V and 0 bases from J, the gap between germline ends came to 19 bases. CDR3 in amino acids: CSVASPRAESSYNEQFF. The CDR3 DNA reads TGCAGCGTTGCTTCGCCTAGAGCGGAGAGCTCCTACAATGAGCAGTTCTTC.

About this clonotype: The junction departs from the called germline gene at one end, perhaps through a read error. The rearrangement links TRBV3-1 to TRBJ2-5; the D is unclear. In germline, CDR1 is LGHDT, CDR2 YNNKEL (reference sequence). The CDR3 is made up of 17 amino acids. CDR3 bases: TGTGCCAGCTGCCAAGATCGTGTAGGGCTCCTCCAAGAGACCCAGTACTTC. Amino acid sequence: CASCQDRVGLLQETQYF.

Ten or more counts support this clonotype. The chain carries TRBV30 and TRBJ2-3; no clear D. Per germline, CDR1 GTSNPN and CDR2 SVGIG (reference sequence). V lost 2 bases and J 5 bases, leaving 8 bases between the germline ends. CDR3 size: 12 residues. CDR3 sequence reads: CAWSFIGDTQYF. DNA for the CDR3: TGTGCCTGGAGTTTCATTGGAGATACGCAGTATTTT.

CDR3 nucleotides: TGCAGCGTTGAGACCAGTGGAAACACCATATATTTT. Translation gives CSVETSGNTIYF. J is TRBJ1-3 and V is TRBV29-1; D is undetermined. Between the trimmed V and J ends, which lost 3 bases and 3 bases, there was a span of 6 bases. This CDR3 has 12 residues. Germline CDR1 SQVTM, CDR2 ANQGSEA.

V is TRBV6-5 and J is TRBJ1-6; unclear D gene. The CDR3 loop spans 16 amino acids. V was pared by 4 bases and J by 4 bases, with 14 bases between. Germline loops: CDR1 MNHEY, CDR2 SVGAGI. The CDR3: CASSSASSVYNSPLHF. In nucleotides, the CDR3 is TGTGCCAGCAGTTCCGCGAGTTCGGTTTATAATTCACCCCTCCACTTT.

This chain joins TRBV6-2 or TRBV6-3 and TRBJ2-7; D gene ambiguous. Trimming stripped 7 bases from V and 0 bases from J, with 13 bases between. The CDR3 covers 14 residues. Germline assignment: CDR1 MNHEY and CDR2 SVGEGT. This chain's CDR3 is CASTAPASSYEQYF. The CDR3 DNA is TGTGCCAGCACCGCCCCCGCGAGCTCCTACGAGCAGTACTTC.

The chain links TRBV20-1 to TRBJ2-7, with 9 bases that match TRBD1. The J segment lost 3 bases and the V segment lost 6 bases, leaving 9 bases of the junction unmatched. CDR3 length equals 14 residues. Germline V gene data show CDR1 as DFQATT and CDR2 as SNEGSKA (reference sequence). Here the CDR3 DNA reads TGCAGTGCCGTGATCGGGACAGGGCTCTACGAGCAGTACTTC. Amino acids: CSAVIGTGLYEQYF.

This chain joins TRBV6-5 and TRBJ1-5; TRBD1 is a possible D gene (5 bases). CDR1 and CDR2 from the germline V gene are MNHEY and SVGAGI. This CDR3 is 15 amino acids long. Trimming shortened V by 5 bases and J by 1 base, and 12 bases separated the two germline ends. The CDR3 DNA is TGTGCCAGCAGTATACAGGTATTCAGCAATCAGCCCCAGCATTTT. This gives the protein CASSIQVFSNQPQHF.

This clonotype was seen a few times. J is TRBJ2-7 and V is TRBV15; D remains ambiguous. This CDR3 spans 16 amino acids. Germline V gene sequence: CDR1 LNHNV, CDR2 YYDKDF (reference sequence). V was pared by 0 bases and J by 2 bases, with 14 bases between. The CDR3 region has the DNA TGTGCCACCAGCAGAGATCGGGCAGCCATCCCCTACGAGCAGTACTTC. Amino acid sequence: CATSRDRAAIPYEQYF.

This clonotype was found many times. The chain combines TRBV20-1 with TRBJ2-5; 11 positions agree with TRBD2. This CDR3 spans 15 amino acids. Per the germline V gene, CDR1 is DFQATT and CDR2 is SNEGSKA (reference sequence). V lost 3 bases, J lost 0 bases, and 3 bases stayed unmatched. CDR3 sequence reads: CSARGTSGDQETQYF. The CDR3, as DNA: TGCAGTGCTAGGGGGACTAGCGGAGACCAAGAGACCCAGTACTTC.

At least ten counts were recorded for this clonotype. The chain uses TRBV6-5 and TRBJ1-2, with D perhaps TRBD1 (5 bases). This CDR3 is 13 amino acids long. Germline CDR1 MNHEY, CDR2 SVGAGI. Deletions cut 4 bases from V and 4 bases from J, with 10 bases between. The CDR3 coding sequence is TGTGCCAGCAGTTTAGGGGCCAGCTATGGCTACACCTTC. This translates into CASSLGASYGYTF.